This TCR beta chain stems from a study of blood T cell repertoires in COVID-19. Here immunoSEQ multiplex PCR was the method, and the copy in TCRdb shows in-frame clones only, minus some. The repertoire includes 200,000 to 300,000 clones, over 70% of them detected once, and approximately 9% sits in the top ten. J was trimmed by 3 bases and V by 11 bases; bases with no gene match: 19. The CDR3 runs 18 residues. The V gene's germline CDR1 is MNHEY and CDR2 SMNVEV (reference sequence). The genes are TRBV27 and TRBJ2-3; 11 nucleotides agree with TRBD2. Sequencing was performed on peripheral blood. This TCR derives from a human donor in a cohort sampled during active COVID-19. As DNA, the CDR3 is TGTGCCTCAAGAAGGGGAGTAGCGGGGGGGATATGGACAGATACGCAGTATTTT. This sequence encodes CASRRGVAGGIWTDTQYF.